The T cell receptor beta chain under discussion was sequenced for a study of patients and donors after allogeneic stem cell transplantation. This clonotype was counted only a few times. TCRdb called the RT-PCR reads again in MiXCR, with one record for every CDR3 protein. The top ten clones hold under 6.5% of a sample with about a million distinct CDR3 sequences, about a sixth of them seen once. The CDR3 has 14 residues. Germline V gives CDR1 MNHEY, CDR2 SVGEGT. J was trimmed by 7 bases and V by 8 bases; bases with no gene match: 10. Specimen: blood, either unsorted or a sorted T cell fraction (not recorded which). This receptor was taken from a human donor who was either an allogeneic HSCT recipient or a stem cell or donor lymphocyte infusion donor (not recorded which). It is not recorded whose cells these are; they may come from a transplant donor. The V gene is TRBV6-2 or TRBV6-3, the J gene TRBJ2-1; 8 bases fit TRBD2. CDR3 bases: TGTGCCAGCGGACCGGGACTAGGGTCAAATGAGCAGTTCTTC. Translated: CASGPGLGSNEQFF.